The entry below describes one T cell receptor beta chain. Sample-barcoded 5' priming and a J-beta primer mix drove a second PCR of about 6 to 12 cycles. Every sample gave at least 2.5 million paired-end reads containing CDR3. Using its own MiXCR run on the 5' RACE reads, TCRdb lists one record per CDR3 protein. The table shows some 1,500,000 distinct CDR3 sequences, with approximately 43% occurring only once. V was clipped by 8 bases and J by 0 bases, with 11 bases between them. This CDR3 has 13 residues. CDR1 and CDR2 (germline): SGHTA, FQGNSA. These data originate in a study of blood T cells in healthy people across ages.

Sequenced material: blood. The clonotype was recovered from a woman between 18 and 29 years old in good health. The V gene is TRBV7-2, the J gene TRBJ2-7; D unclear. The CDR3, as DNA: TGTGCCAGCGGCTCCCCGGTCTCCTACGAGCAGTACTTC. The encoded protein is CASGSPVSYEQYF.